What follows describes a single TCR beta chain. Germline is not matched at one junction end, which may reflect a read error. These data belong to a study of T cell repertoires in cytomegalovirus infection. Study-level background: Based on public TCR beta signatures, there were indications of CMV infection and of a matching HLA type.

This CDR3 comprises 11 residues. Via MiXCR, TCRdb re-called the reads, giving one row per CDR3 protein. This sample yields approximately 240,000 distinct CDR3 sequences, of which 9% to 15% are seen a single time; roughly 1.7% belongs to the top ten. The chain joins TRBV5-3 to TRBJ2-5; tentative D call: TRBD2 (5 bases). TRBV5-3 is marked as an open reading frame, function uncertain. The sequenced sample consisted of PBMCs. This clonotype was obtained from a human donor in good health (CMV status not recorded). Some clones in this sample may be carry-over from other donors' samples. DNA for the CDR3: TGTGCCAGCAGCTTTGGGAGCGCCCAATACTTC. This sequence encodes CASSFGSAQYF.